This TCR beta chain was identified during a study of T cell clonality in common variable immunodeficiency. Study findings and constraints: Fewer deletions and N-nucleotide insertions were reportedly seen in common variable immunodeficiency TCR beta sequences.

This clone was picked up a small number of times. What it binds is not known. The CDR3 end lies 3 residues beyond the end of the read and is filled in from the germline J gene. The CDR3 spans 15 residues. Germline values: CDR1 KGHSH, CDR2 LQKENI. J gave up 6 bases and V 5 bases, and 11 bases lay outside the gene matches. Libraries were prepared by immunoSEQ multiplex PCR; TCRdb keeps only in-frame clonotypes and omits some of them. The table lists over 15,000 clones, with no singletons. Input material: peripheral blood mononuclear cells. The rearrangement joins TRBV18 to TRBJ2-7, with 9 nucleotides matching TRBD1. This receptor was taken from a human donor with common variable immunodeficiency. The CDR3 loop is CASSTPGQGFGEQYF. The sequenced part of the CDR3 DNA is TGTGCCAGCTCAACCCCGGGACAGGGATTCGGCGAG.